This entry describes one T cell receptor beta chain. The antigen is undetermined. The data derive from a study of cytomegalovirus exposure and HLA in healthy donors. The PCR was carried out with 60 Vbeta primers and 13 Jbeta primers. Method: immunoSEQ multiplex PCR; TCRdb's copy keeps in-frame clones and lacks some. The sample yields about 120,000 clones, about 80% seen once. General study findings and limits: The study listed roughly 160 cytomegalovirus-associated TCR beta chains. The likely origin of a cluster of highly shared sequence variants was a sequencing artifact.

The clonotype was recovered from a woman aged 35 to 49 in good health and CMV-seropositive. Sequencing was done on a sample of PBMCs.

The CDR3 nucleotides are TGTGCCAGCAGCTTACTGAACACCGGGGAGCTGTTTTTT. Translation: CASSLLNTGELFF. The chain uses TRBV5-6 and TRBJ2-2; D unclear. Trimming took off 2 bases at V and 1 base at J, with 3 bases between the two ends. This CDR3 is 13 amino acids long. The germline V gene has CDR1 SGHDT and CDR2 YYEEEE.